This T cell receptor (beta chain) was observed in a study of radiotherapy plus CTLA-4 blockade in lung cancer. Whole-study findings and limits: Expansion of tumor-derived TCR clones was observed in blood after radiotherapy plus ipilimumab.

With respect to this clone: What it binds is not known.

The protocol was immunoSEQ multiplex PCR, while the TCRdb copy is restricted to in-frame clones and leaves out a portion. This table has roughly 46,000 clones, around 69% appearing once. Germline CDR1 ENHRY, CDR2 SYGVKD. The CDR3 loop spans 14 amino acids. V lost 6 bases to trimming and J lost 0 bases, with 11 bases between them. This clonotype was obtained from a human donor with non-small cell lung cancer who had stable disease on radiotherapy plus ipilimumab. The V gene is TRBV10-3, the J gene TRBJ1-1; TRBD1 is a possible D gene (6 bases). The sequencing used peripheral blood, collected from a patient treated with radiotherapy plus ipilimumab. The CDR3 nucleotides read TGTGCCATCAGGGTTGGACAGCTGAACACTGAAGCTTTCTTT. Protein product: CAIRVGQLNTEAFF.